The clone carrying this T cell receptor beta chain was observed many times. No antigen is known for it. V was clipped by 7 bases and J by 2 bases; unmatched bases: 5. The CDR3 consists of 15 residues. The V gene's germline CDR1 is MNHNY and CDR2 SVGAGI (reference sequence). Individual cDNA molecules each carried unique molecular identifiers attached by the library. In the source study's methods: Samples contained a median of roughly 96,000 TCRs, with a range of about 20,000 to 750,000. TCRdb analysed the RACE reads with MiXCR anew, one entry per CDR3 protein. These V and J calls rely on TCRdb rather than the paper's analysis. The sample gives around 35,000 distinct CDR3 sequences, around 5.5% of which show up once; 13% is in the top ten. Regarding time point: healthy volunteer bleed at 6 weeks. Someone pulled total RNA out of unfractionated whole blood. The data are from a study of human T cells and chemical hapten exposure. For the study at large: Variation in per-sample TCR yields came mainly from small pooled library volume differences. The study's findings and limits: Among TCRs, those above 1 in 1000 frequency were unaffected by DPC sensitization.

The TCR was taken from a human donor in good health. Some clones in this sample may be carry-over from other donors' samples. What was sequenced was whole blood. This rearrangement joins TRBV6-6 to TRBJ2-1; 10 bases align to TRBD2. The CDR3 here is CASNIAGGAYNEQFF. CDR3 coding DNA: TGTGCCAGCAATATAGCGGGAGGAGCCTACAATGAGCAGTTCTTC.